These 23 T cell receptor beta chains came from one sample sequenced in a study of radiotherapy plus CTLA-4 blockade in lung cancer. Sequencing used immunoSEQ multiplex PCR; TCRdb keeps in-frame clones, though not all of them. The sample consists of about 110,000 clones, around 84% of them appearing once. Source: peripheral blood, taken from a patient treated with radiotherapy plus ipilimumab. The receptors stem from a human donor with non-small cell lung cancer that progressed on radiotherapy plus ipilimumab. Some clones in this sample may be carry-over from other donors' samples.

CDR3 sequence: CASGRPDTQYF. CDR3 nucleotide sequence: TGTGCCAGCGGGCGTCCAGATACGCAGTATTTT. This rearrangement joins TRBV6-1 to TRBJ2-3, with D uncertain. Germline V gene lookup returns CDR1 MNHNS and CDR2 SASEGT. The V end lost 8 bases, the J end lost 4 bases, and 7 bases lay between the germline ends. The CDR3 sequence is 11 residues long.

The CDR3 DNA is TGTGCCAGCAGCGTACCGGCTAAAGAGACCCAGTACTTC. This sequence encodes CASSVPAKETQYF. The chain recombines TRBV11-2 with TRBJ2-5; D remains unclear. Germline V gene sequence: CDR1 SGHAT, CDR2 FQNNGV. Trimming shortened V by 5 bases and J by 3 bases, and 10 bases separated the two germline ends. The CDR3 extends over 13 amino acids.

The chain is built from TRBV4-1 and TRBJ2-3; no clear D. The CDR3 sequence is 17 residues long. The V gene lost 0 bases and the J gene lost 0 bases, with 13 bases spanning the gap. Per germline, CDR1 MGHRA and CDR2 YSYEKL. CDR3 DNA: TGCGCCAGCAGCCAAGATCGTTCGTTGCCTAGCACAGATACGCAGTATTTT. This translates into CASSQDRSLPSTDTQYF.

This clone has just one count. The CDR3 region has the DNA TGCGCCAGCAGCCCAACAACAGGGAAGGATTCACCCCTCCACTTT. Encoded protein: CASSPTTGKDSPLHF. The chain is built from TRBV5-1 and TRBJ1-6; perhaps TRBD1 as D (6 bases). V was trimmed by 4 bases and J by 8 bases, leaving 16 bases between them. The CDR3 length is 15 residues. The germline gives CDR1 SGHRS, CDR2 YFSETQ.

The chain carries TRBV18 and TRBJ2-5; D remains ambiguous. The germline V gene has CDR1 KGHSH and CDR2 LQKENI. Between the trimmed V and J ends, which lost 3 bases and 4 bases, there was a span of 9 bases. The CDR3 runs to 13 residues. CDR3 nucleotides: TGTGCCAGCTCACCTTGGGCCGCAGAGACCCAGTACTTC. Amino acid sequence: CASSPWAAETQYF.

The chain joins TRBV7-6 to TRBJ2-1; D not resolved. This CDR3 spans 12 amino acids. Germline V lookup: CDR1 SGHVS, CDR2 FNYEAQ. The V gene lost 2 bases and the J gene lost 5 bases, with 4 bases spanning the gap. DNA of the CDR3: TGTGCCAGCAGCTTATACAACAATGAGCAGTTCTTC. Translation gives CASSLYNNEQFF.

The rearrangement uses TRBV6-5 and TRBJ1-5, with 7 bases fitting TRBD1. CDR1 is MNHEY, CDR2 SVGAGI, per germline. The CDR3 loop spans 14 amino acids. With 6 bases clipped from V and 5 bases from J, the junction kept 7 bases outside the gene matches. CDR3 loop: CASRGEGAYQPQHF. For the CDR3, the DNA is TGTGCCAGCAGGGGGGAGGGGGCGTATCAGCCCCAGCATTTT.

The V gene is TRBV20-1, the J gene TRBJ1-2, with unresolved D. The CDR3 extends over 11 amino acids. Germline loops: CDR1 DFQATT, CDR2 SNEGSKA (reference sequence). V was clipped by 7 bases and J by 8 bases, with 14 bases between them. CDR3 DNA: TGCAGTGTCATGACTCCCTCCGGCTACACCTTC. Translated, it gives CSVMTPSGYTF.

The J gene is TRBJ2-2, the V gene TRBV6-6, with D perhaps matching TRBD1 (6 bases). Germline V gives CDR1 MNHNY, CDR2 SVGAGI (reference sequence). The CDR3 length is 15 residues. Trimming took off 6 bases at V and 6 bases at J, with 17 bases between the two ends. The CDR3 region has the DNA TGTGCCAGCAGCTTTGGGACAATATTCTCCGGGGAGCTGTTTTTT. Translated: CASSFGTIFSGELFF.

V and J are TRBV4-3 and TRBJ1-2, with 10 bases lining up with TRBD1. Germline CDR1 LGHNA, CDR2 YSLEER. V was pared by 0 bases and J by 4 bases, with 5 bases of the junction left unmatched. This CDR3 comprises 16 residues. For the CDR3, the DNA is TGCGCCAGCAGCCAAGACGACAGGGGGCTTGGCTATGGCTACACCTTC. It specifies CASSQDDRGLGYGYTF.

This clone was seen once. The rearrangement joins TRBV27 to TRBJ2-6; TRBD1 might be the D (5 bases). The germline V gene encodes CDR1 MNHEY and CDR2 SMNVEV (reference sequence). Trimming cost V 6 bases and J 0 bases, with 9 bases left between them. The CDR3 length is 15 residues. CDR3 nucleotides: TGTGCCAGCAGGCTGACAGACTCTGGGGCCAACGTCCTGACTTTC. Its protein product is CASRLTDSGANVLTF.

The rearrangement links TRBV7-2 to TRBJ2-5; D is tentatively TRBD1 or TRBD2 (5 bases each). Germline-derived CDR1 and CDR2 are SGHTA and FQGNSA. The ends were cut back, 2 bases at V and 11 bases at J, with 27 bases in the middle. CDR3 size: 17 residues. CDR3 coding DNA: TGTGCCAGCAGCTTACTCCGAGTCCGGGGCCCACTGGGAGAGCAGTACTTC. Protein: CASSLLRVRGPLGEQYF.

The chain is built from TRBV28 and TRBJ1-1; a weak D match, TRBD1 (5 bases). Looked up from germline, CDR1 is MDHEN and CDR2 is SYDVKM. The germline V and J ends were trimmed by 8 bases and 5 bases, with 6 bases remaining between them. This CDR3 region has 10 residues. CDR3 region: CASGGTEAFF. CDR3 DNA sequence: TGTGCCAGCGGGGGGACTGAAGCTTTCTTT. Filled out from reference TRBV28 and TRBJ1-1, the complete variable domain reads DVKVTQSSRYLVKRTGEKVFLECVQDMDHENMFWYRQDPGLGLRLIYFSYDVKMKEKGDIPEGYSVSREKKERFSLILESASTNQTSMYLCASGGTEAFFGQGTRLTVV.

This chain joins TRBV5-1 and TRBJ2-2; no clear D gene. This CDR3 is 15 amino acids long. Germline CDR1 and CDR2: SGHRS and YFSETQ. V was shortened by 0 bases and J by 4 bases, with 10 bases between the two germline ends. This chain's CDR3 is CASSLEGAFTGELFF. As DNA, the CDR3 is TGCGCCAGCAGCTTGGAAGGTGCCTTCACCGGGGAGCTGTTTTTT.

J is TRBJ2-1 and V is TRBV11-3, with unresolved D. This CDR3 region has 18 residues. Germline CDR1 and CDR2: SGHNT and YENEEA. V dropped 0 bases and J dropped 0 bases, with 15 bases sitting between them. CDR3 nucleotide sequence: TGTGCCAGCAGCTTAGAGACCCCTAGAATGAGCTCCTACAATGAGCAGTTCTTC. Its translation: CASSLETPRMSSYNEQFF.

The V gene is TRBV5-1, the J gene TRBJ2-7; D possibly matches TRBD1 or TRBD2 (5 bases each). V was cut by 3 bases and J by 0 bases, with 13 bases left in between. The length of the CDR3 is 15 residues. Germline V gene sequence: CDR1 SGHRS, CDR2 YFSETQ. The CDR3 DNA follows: TGCGCCAGCAGCTCATCACCGGGACCCTCCTACGAGCAGTACTTC. Encoded protein: CASSSSPGPSYEQYF.

This clone was observed a few times. V gene TRBV10-3 combines with J gene TRBJ1-2; D is undetermined. The V gene lost 6 bases and the J gene lost 8 bases, with 10 bases spanning the gap. This CDR3 comprises 11 residues. Per the germline V gene, CDR1 is ENHRY and CDR2 is SYGVKD. The CDR3 DNA reads as TGTGCCATCAGCGCTGGTGGAGGCTACACCTTC. It specifies CAISAGGGYTF.

The chain links TRBV18 to TRBJ1-1; tentative D call: TRBD1 (6 bases). The CDR3 is 15 residues long. V lost 0 bases, J lost 5 bases, and 13 bases lay in between. Germline loops: CDR1 KGHSH, CDR2 LQKENI. CDR3 bases: TGTGCCAGCTCACCACCGTCGGGGCAGGGGACTGAAGCTTTCTTT. It specifies CASSPPSGQGTEAFF.

This chain links TRBV11-3 with TRBJ2-3; 16 bases are shared with TRBD2. The germline CDR1 and CDR2 sequences are SGHNT and YENEEA. The CDR3 is 17 amino acids. V shed 3 bases, J shed 4 bases, and the junction held 4 bases outside the gene matches. The CDR3 region has the DNA TGTGCCAGCAGCTTGGGGACTAGCGGGGGGGCCGCAGATACGCAGTATTTT. Its translation is CASSLGTSGGAADTQYF.

The J gene is TRBJ2-6, the V gene TRBV4-1; unclear D gene. The length of the CDR3 is 17 residues. V was clipped by 0 bases and J by 2 bases, with 11 bases between them. The germline CDR1 and CDR2 sequences are MGHRA and YSYEKL. CDR3 coding DNA: TGCGCCAGCAGCCAAGATATCGTGAAGACTGGGGCCAACGTCCTGACTTTC. Amino acid sequence: CASSQDIVKTGANVLTF.

The rearrangement joins TRBV6-5 to TRBJ2-3; no clear D. Germline CDR1 MNHEY, CDR2 SVGAGI. The CDR3 length is 12 residues. The V end was cut by 6 bases, the J end by 6 bases, with 10 bases between. This CDR3 is CASSPYKDTQYF. The CDR3 nucleotides read TGTGCCAGCAGCCCCTATAAGGATACGCAGTATTTT.

V usage is TRBV5-4 and J usage is TRBJ2-5, with D perhaps TRBD1 (5 bases). Trimming removed 1 base at V and 1 base at J, with 8 bases between. Germline values: CDR1 SGHNT, CDR2 YYREEE (reference sequence). CDR3 size: 14 residues. In nucleotides, the CDR3 is TGTGCCAGCAGCTTGAGGGGTGTCCAAGAGACCCAGTACTTC. It is translated as CASSLRGVQETQYF.

The genes are TRBV30 and TRBJ1-5, with TRBD1 matching 10 bases. Germline V gene sequence: CDR1 GTSNPN, CDR2 SVGIG (reference sequence). The CDR3 is 15 amino acids. Trimming cost V 3 bases and J 5 bases; bases outside gene matches: 7. In DNA, the CDR3 is TGTGCCTGGAGGGCGAGCGGACAGGGGGATCAGCCCCAGCATTTT. The encoded protein is CAWRASGQGDQPQHF.